This passage covers 8 T cell receptor beta chains from one sample sequenced in a study of shared clonotypes between healthy human individuals. CD45RO negativity and positive selection for CCR7 defined naive CD8 cells, a population that excluded terminally differentiated effector memory CD45RA+ cells. Profiling relied on immunoSEQ multiplex PCR, and the TCRdb table lists in-frame clones only, not all of them. This table holds 2 million or so clones, 85% to 95% found once. The specimen sequenced was naive CD8+ T cells sorted from blood. These receptors originate from a man aged 18 to 29 in good health.

The chain has TRBV9 and TRBJ2-5; perhaps TRBD2 as D (5 bases). V dropped 5 bases and J dropped 1 base, with 9 bases sitting between them. Germline V lookup: CDR1 SGDLS, CDR2 YYNGEE. The CDR3 is 13 amino acids. The CDR3 protein is CASSTAVQETQYF. In DNA, the CDR3 is TGTGCCAGCAGTACAGCGGTCCAAGAGACCCAGTACTTC.

The chain is built from TRBV5-4 and TRBJ2-7, with D perhaps TRBD1 (6 bases). Germline V gene sequence: CDR1 SGHNT, CDR2 YYREEE (reference sequence). The CDR3 loop spans 14 amino acids. The V gene lost 3 bases and the J gene lost 2 bases, with 12 bases spanning the gap. The CDR3, as DNA: TGTGCCAGCAGCTCTTCGGACAGTACCTACGAGCAGTACTTC. It yields the protein CASSSSDSTYEQYF.

The chain uses TRBV27 and TRBJ1-1, with D possibly TRBD1 on 5 matching bases. Germline V CDR1 and CDR2: MNHEY, SMNVEV (reference sequence). Trimming removed 9 bases from V and 1 base from J, with 12 bases in between. This CDR3 spans 13 amino acids. This CDR3 reads CASHMDKNTEAFF. Written as DNA, the CDR3 is TGTGCCAGTCATATGGACAAGAACACTGAAGCTTTCTTT.

The chain is built from TRBV13 and TRBJ1-2; D is ambiguous. The V gene's germline CDR1 is PRHDT and CDR2 FYEKMQ (reference sequence). The ends were cut back, 0 bases at V and 6 bases at J, with 8 bases in the middle. The CDR3 totals 13 residues. The CDR3 sequence: CASSLGERDGYTF. The CDR3 DNA reads as TGTGCCAGCAGCTTAGGGGAAAGGGATGGCTACACCTTC. Full variable domain (rest looked up from reference TRBV13 and TRBJ1-2): AAGVIQSPRHLIKEKRETATLKCYPIPRHDTVYWYQQGPGQDPQFLISFYEKMQSDKGSIPDRFSAQQFSDYHSELNMSSLELGDSALYFCASSLGERDGYTFGSGTRLTVV.

V usage is TRBV27 and J usage is TRBJ1-2, with no clear D. V was clipped by 0 bases and J by 1 base, with 9 bases between them. CDR3 length: 15 residues. Germline lookup yields CDR1 MNHEY and CDR2 SMNVEV (reference sequence). The CDR3 reads CASSLSPTVNYGYTF. The CDR3 coding sequence is TGTGCCAGCAGTTTATCACCCACAGTTAACTATGGCTACACCTTC.

This chain connects TRBV7-9 to TRBJ2-6, with D uncertain. CDR1 is SEHNR, CDR2 FQNEAQ, per germline (reference sequence). Between the trimmed V and J ends, which lost 0 bases and 2 bases, there was a span of 14 bases. The CDR3 loop spans 18 amino acids. Written as DNA, the CDR3 is TGTGCCAGCAGCTTAGCATTCATCGCCCCACCTGGGGCCAACGTCCTGACTTTC. Its translation: CASSLAFIAPPGANVLTF. The complete variable domain, with remaining parts taken from reference TRBV7-9 and TRBJ2-6, reads DTGVSQNPRHKITKRGQNVTFRCDPISEHNRLYWYRQTLGQGPEFLTYFQNEAQLEKSRLLSDRFSAERPKGSFSTLEIQRTEQGDSAMYLCASSLAFIAPPGANVLTFGAGSRLTVL.

This chain uses TRBV19 with TRBJ1-1; 10 positions agree with TRBD1. Germline V gives CDR1 LNHDA, CDR2 SQIVND (reference sequence). J lost 0 bases, V lost 0 bases, and 7 bases had no gene match. The CDR3 length is 18 residues. The CDR3 DNA reads TGTGCCAGTAGTATAGAATGGACAGGGGGAGCCATGAACACTGAAGCTTTCTTT. It specifies CASSIEWTGGAMNTEAFF.

The chain joins TRBV27 to TRBJ1-5; D uncertain. V dropped 7 bases and J dropped 0 bases, with 22 bases sitting between them. Germline V gene data show CDR1 as MNHEY and CDR2 as SMNVEV (reference sequence). The CDR3 is 18 residues long. The CDR3 DNA follows: TGTGCCAGCACCCCCAAGGTGAAGACTACTAATAGCAATCAGCCCCAGCATTTT. This sequence encodes CASTPKVKTTNSNQPQHF.